The 18 T cell receptor beta chains reported below all come from one sample, sequenced in a study of blood T cell repertoires in COVID-19. Assay: immunoSEQ multiplex PCR; the TCRdb copy retains only in-frame clones and omits some. Seen here are fewer than 350,000 clones, 90% observed once, and the top ten hold approximately 7.5%. Sequencing was performed on peripheral blood. The receptors derive from a woman in her twenties or thirties with COVID-19, enrolled during active disease.

This clone was detected once. The CDR3 bases are TGTGCCAGCAGTATACAGGGAACAAAACTGTTTTTT. Translated: CASSIQGTKLFF. This sequence joins TRBV6-5 and TRBJ1-4; D perhaps matches TRBD1 (6 bases). CDR3 length: 12 amino acids. Germline V lookup: CDR1 MNHEY, CDR2 SVGAGI. V shed 5 bases and J shed 10 bases, with 11 bases lying between them.

The chain uses TRBV3-1 (or the pseudogene TRBV3-2) and TRBJ2-5; 10 nucleotides agree with TRBD2. CDR1 is LGHDT, CDR2 YNNKEL, per germline (reference sequence). The CDR3 totals 18 residues. J was trimmed by 4 bases and V by 3 bases; bases with no gene match: 14. The DNA of the CDR3 is TGTGCCAGCAGCCAGATAAAGAGGGCTAGCGGGAGTCCAGAGACCCAGTACTTC. It yields the protein CASSQIKRASGSPETQYF.

The gene calls are TRBV4-3 and TRBJ2-3; 13 bases are shared with TRBD2. The CDR3 consists of 18 residues. CDR1 LGHNA and CDR2 YSLEER come from the germline V gene. Losses at the gene ends were 0 bases for V and 4 bases for J; bases not matched to a gene: 7. The CDR3 nucleotides are TGCGCCAGCAGCCAAGACGACACAACTAGCGGGAGGGCAGATACGCAGTATTTT. It encodes CASSQDDTTSGRADTQYF.

The V gene is TRBV4-1, the J gene TRBJ1-4; 9 bases agree with TRBD1. The CDR3 is made up of 18 amino acids. Germline values: CDR1 MGHRA, CDR2 YSYEKL. The J segment lost 7 bases and the V segment lost 4 bases, leaving 16 bases of the junction unmatched. The DNA of the CDR3 is TGCGCCAGCAGCCCGGACAGGGGTCGGTCATCCTTTTCTGAAAAACTGTTTTTT. Its translation: CASSPDRGRSSFSEKLFF.

This clone was observed once. This rearrangement joins TRBV4-1 to TRBJ2-3, with D possibly being TRBD2 (5 bases). Trimming left V 0 bases short and J 5 bases short, with 9 bases between. Germline CDR1 is MGHRA and CDR2 is YSYEKL. The CDR3 length is 14 residues. The CDR3 sequence: CASSQDRRVDTQYF. In nucleotides, the CDR3 is TGCGCCAGCAGCCAAGATCGGCGGGTAGATACGCAGTATTTT.

This chain uses TRBV10-1 with TRBJ2-1, with a possible D match to TRBD1 (6 bases). V dropped 6 bases and J dropped 7 bases, with 13 bases sitting between them. Per germline, CDR1 WNHNN and CDR2 SYGVQD (reference sequence). The CDR3 sequence is 13 residues long. CDR3 loop: CASSPRGGNEQFF. CDR3 in DNA: TGCGCCAGCAGCCCGAGAGGGGGAAATGAGCAGTTCTTC.

The count of this clone is one. V gene TRBV6-1 combines with J gene TRBJ1-3; D possibly corresponds to TRBD1 (6 bases). Germline loops: CDR1 MNHNS, CDR2 SASEGT. This CDR3 region has 15 residues. The V end was cut by 3 bases, the J end by 2 bases, with 11 bases between. In DNA form, the CDR3 reads TGTGCCAGCAGTGAGCGTGAGGGGGCTGGAAACACCATATATTTT. Residues: CASSEREGAGNTIYF.

The chain joins TRBV4-3 to TRBJ1-5, with D hard to call. The CDR3 runs to 15 residues. Germline-derived CDR1 and CDR2 are LGHNA and YSLEER. V was pared by 0 bases and J by 3 bases, with 9 bases between. The CDR3 bases are TGCGCCAGCAGCCAAGATAGCGGGCCCAATCAGCCCCAGCATTTT. This sequence encodes CASSQDSGPNQPQHF.

This clone was picked up one time. The chain uses TRBV5-6 and TRBJ2-7; 7 bases align to TRBD2. The CDR3 totals 14 residues. V shed 3 bases and J 4 bases; nucleotides not matched to a gene: 7. CDR1 and CDR2 (germline): SGHDT, YYEEEE. DNA of the CDR3: TGTGCCAGCAGCTACGGCGGGAGCACTTACGAGCAGTACTTC. Translating gives CASSYGGSTYEQYF.

V is TRBV6-5 and J is TRBJ2-7; TRBD1 might be the D (6 bases). The V end lost 7 bases, the J end lost 2 bases, and 15 bases lay between the germline ends. Germline CDR1 reads MNHEY; CDR2 reads SVGAGI. The CDR3 extends over 14 amino acids. Here the CDR3 DNA reads TGTGCCAGCACCCCCACAGGGCCTCCCTACGAGCAGTACTTC. Protein product: CASTPTGPPYEQYF.

The J gene is TRBJ2-1, the V gene TRBV5-3; 12 bases map to TRBD2. TRBV5-3 is identified as an open reading frame with a role that is uncertain. The CDR3 has 16 residues. Losses at the gene ends were 0 bases for V and 9 bases for J; bases not matched to a gene: 7. The DNA of the CDR3 is TGTGCCAGAAGCTTGGTCAGTTGGGGACTAGCGGGTGAGCAGTTCTTC. Residues: CARSLVSWGLAGEQFF.

V and J are TRBV28 and TRBJ2-7, with D possibly TRBD1 on 5 matching bases. The CDR3 totals 14 residues. V gave up 3 bases and J gave up 5 bases, with 14 bases separating them. CDR1 and CDR2 from the germline V gene are MDHEN and SYDVKM. This CDR3 is CASSLGLGKNEQYF. CDR3 sequence (DNA): TGTGCCAGCAGTTTGGGGCTAGGAAAGAACGAGCAGTACTTC. The variable domain in full, with the rest retrieved from reference TRBV28 and TRBJ2-7, is DVKVTQSSRYLVKRTGEKVFLECVQDMDHENMFWYRQDPGLGLRLIYFSYDVKMKEKGDIPEGYSVSREKKERFSLILESASTNQTSMYLCASSLGLGKNEQYFGPGTRLTVT.

V and J are TRBV9 and TRBJ2-2, with D hard to call. The V end lost 3 bases, the J end lost 4 bases, and 4 bases lay between the germline ends. Germline CDR1 and CDR2: SGDLS and YYNGEE. This CDR3 has 12 amino acids. This CDR3 reads CASSGPTGELFF. Here the CDR3 DNA reads TGTGCCAGCAGCGGGCCCACCGGGGAGCTGTTTTTT.

The chain recombines TRBV6-5 with TRBJ1-5; D call uncertain. V was clipped by 6 bases and J by 2 bases, with 8 bases between them. The CDR3 spans 13 residues. The germline V gene has CDR1 MNHEY and CDR2 SVGAGI. CDR3 nucleotide sequence: TGTGCCAGCAGCCGACATGGCAATCAGCCCCAGCATTTT. It translates to CASSRHGNQPQHF.

This clone appeared once. The chain uses TRBV3-1 (or the pseudogene TRBV3-2) and TRBJ2-2; 10 positions agree with TRBD2. Trimming removed 4 bases from V and 1 base from J; junction bases left unmatched: 12. Per germline, CDR1 LGHDT and CDR2 YNNKEL (reference sequence). The CDR3 runs to 19 residues. CDR3 in amino acids: CASSRGRLAGVMNTGELFF. The CDR3 nucleotides are TGTGCCAGCAGCCGGGGAAGGCTAGCGGGGGTTATGAACACCGGGGAGCTGTTTTTT.

This chain joins TRBV3-1 (or the pseudogene TRBV3-2) and TRBJ2-3, with 7 positions matching TRBD2. The trim removed 1 base at V and 5 bases at J, leaving 9 bases unmatched. The V gene's germline CDR1 is LGHDT and CDR2 YNNKEL (reference sequence). The CDR3 length is 16 residues. This CDR3 is CASSQAATGGVDTQYF. CDR3 nucleotides: TGTGCCAGCAGCCAAGCTGCGACGGGAGGAGTAGATACGCAGTATTTT.

V and J are TRBV2 and TRBJ2-7, with TRBD1 matching 8 bases. The J segment lost 1 base and the V segment lost 4 bases, leaving 3 bases of the junction unmatched. This CDR3 comprises 14 residues. The V gene's germline CDR1 is SNHLY and CDR2 FYNNEI. The CDR3: CASSGTGISYEQYF. The DNA for the CDR3 is TGTGCCAGCAGTGGGACAGGGATATCCTACGAGCAGTACTTC.

The chain uses TRBV9 and TRBJ2-5, with D perhaps matching TRBD2 (6 bases). The CDR3 covers 15 residues. Between the trimmed V and J ends, which lost 4 bases and 5 bases, there was a span of 18 bases. Looked up from germline, CDR1 is SGDLS and CDR2 is YYNGEE. The DNA of the CDR3 is TGTGCCAGCAGCCTCGGGACCGGGGGTGGGGAGACCCAGTACTTC. Protein product: CASSLGTGGGETQYF.